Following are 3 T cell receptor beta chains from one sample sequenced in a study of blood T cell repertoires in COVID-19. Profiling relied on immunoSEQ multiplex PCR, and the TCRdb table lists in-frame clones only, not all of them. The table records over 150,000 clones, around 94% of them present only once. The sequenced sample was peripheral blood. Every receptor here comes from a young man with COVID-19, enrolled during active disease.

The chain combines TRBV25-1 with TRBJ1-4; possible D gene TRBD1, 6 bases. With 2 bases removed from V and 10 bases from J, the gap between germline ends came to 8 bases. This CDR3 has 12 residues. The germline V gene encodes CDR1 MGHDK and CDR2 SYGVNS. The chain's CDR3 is CASSEPDRKLFF. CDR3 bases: TGTGCCAGCAGTGAACCGGACAGAAAACTGTTTTTT.

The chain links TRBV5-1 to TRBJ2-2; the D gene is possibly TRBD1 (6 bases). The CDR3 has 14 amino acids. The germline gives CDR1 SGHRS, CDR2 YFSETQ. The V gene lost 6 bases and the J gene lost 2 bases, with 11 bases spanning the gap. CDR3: CASMTGGNTGELFF. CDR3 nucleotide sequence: TGCGCCAGCATGACAGGTGGTAACACCGGGGAGCTGTTTTTT. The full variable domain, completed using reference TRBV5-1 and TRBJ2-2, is KAGVTQTPRYLIKTRGQQVTLSCSPISGHRSVSWYQQTPGQGLQFLFEYFSETQRNKGNFPGRFSGRQFSNSRSEMNVSTLELGDSALYLCASMTGGNTGELFFGEGSRLTVL.

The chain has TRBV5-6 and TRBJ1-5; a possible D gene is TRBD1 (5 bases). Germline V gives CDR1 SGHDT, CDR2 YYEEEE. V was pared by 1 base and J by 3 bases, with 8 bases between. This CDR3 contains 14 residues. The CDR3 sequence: CASSLQGANQPQHF. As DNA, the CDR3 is TGTGCCAGCAGCTTGCAAGGGGCCAATCAGCCCCAGCATTTT.